This T cell receptor (beta chain) emerged from a study of cytomegalovirus exposure and HLA in healthy donors. The study's findings and limits: Later analysis revealed greater clonal expansion in HLA-associated TCR beta chains than in equally common others.

This clone was detected only a few times. What it binds is not known. It was with 60 Vbeta and 13 Jbeta primers that the PCR ran. Assay: immunoSEQ multiplex PCR; the TCRdb copy retains only in-frame clones and omits some. Among about 110,000 clones, roughly four fifths were seen once, and the ten largest hold approximately 1.2%. V lost 8 bases to trimming and J lost 8 bases, with 12 bases between them. Germline lookup yields CDR1 MDHEN and CDR2 SYDVKM. The CDR3 sequence is 12 residues long. This chain links TRBV28 with TRBJ2-2; D is ambiguous. The sequence was collected from a woman younger than 45 in good health and CMV-seronegative. Specimen: PBMCs. The CDR3 DNA is TGTGCCAGCTGTATTTCGCGGGGGGAGCTGTTTTTT. This gives the protein CASCISRGELFF.